This T cell receptor beta chain was profiled in a study of identical twins. Study-level points and caveats: Shared out-of-frame alpha sequences (those common to twins) showed excess low generation probability. Cord blood beta clonotypes that were abundant carried fewer insertions, and memory repertoires showed no such trend.

This clonotype was observed a handful of times. The antigen remains unidentified. The CDR3 is 14 amino acids. J lost 5 bases, V lost 6 bases, and 8 bases had no gene match. Germline V CDR1 and CDR2: SNHLY, FYNNEI. TCRdb reprocessed the 5' RACE reads via MiXCR and lists one record per CDR3 protein. The sample lists 350,000 or so distinct CDR3 sequences; 10% to 15% were seen once. These same records also appear under a second study, on yellow fever vaccine responses in identical twins.

The V and J genes are TRBV2 and TRBJ2-3; TRBD1 matches 7 bases. This clonotype originated in a woman between 18 and 30 years old in good health. The sequenced material came from CD8+ T cells sorted from blood. CDR3 nucleotides: TGTGCCAGCAGCGGGGACAGCCGCGGAGATACGCAGTATTTT. As protein: CASSGDSRGDTQYF.